Below, 29 T cell receptor beta chains from the same sample are listed, as sequenced in a study of human T cells and chemical hapten exposure (dated by TCRdb to the early 2020s). The method was RACE. These reads were obtained on a NextSeq 500. TCRdb cleaned the public reads at Q25 with fastp, built clones with MiXCR and kept in-frame beta chains. CDR3 protein sequences are deduplicated, and each keeps its most common genes and DNA. The sample data list 330,000 or so distinct CDR3 sequences, and nearly 6.5% of these were observed just once. The ten largest make up more than 5.5% of the sample. Per the publication, the time point label means: patch test 2, 6 weeks after DPC sensitization. The treatment or condition tag for this specimen amounts to: therapeutic diphenylcyclopropenone sensitization with weekly scalp DPC. The sequencing used whole blood, collected in connection with sensitization to the hapten diphenylcyclopropenone (DPC). These receptors all stem from a woman under 30 with alopecia areata. Some clones in this sample may be carry-over from other donors' samples.

This clonotype was observed a few times. V is TRBV7-9 and J is TRBJ2-3; D uncertain. The ends were cut back, 2 bases at V and 5 bases at J, with 8 bases in the middle. Germline V gene sequence: CDR1 SEHNR, CDR2 FQNEAQ (reference sequence). The CDR3 runs 13 residues. The CDR3 coding sequence is TGTGCCAGCAGCTTACGCCTAAGAGATACGCAGTATTTT. This sequence encodes CASSLRLRDTQYF.

With respect to this clonotype: This may stem from a read error, because a much larger clone lies one nucleotide away. The gene calls are TRBV29-1 and TRBJ1-2; unclear D gene. The CDR3 extends over 14 amino acids. Trimming took off 3 bases at V and 5 bases at J, with 16 bases between the two ends. Germline CDR1 and CDR2: SQVTM and ANQGSEA. This CDR3 is CSVDYIISQYGYTF. The CDR3 coding sequence is TGCAGCGTTGACTACATAATCAGCCAGTATGGCTACACCTTC.

This sequence joins TRBV20-1 and TRBJ2-1; TRBD2 might be the D (7 bases). Trimming stripped 3 bases from V and 0 bases from J, with 18 bases between. CDR3 size: 17 residues. In germline, CDR1 is DFQATT, CDR2 SNEGSKA (reference sequence). The CDR3 spells CSASVPGGHSSYNEQFF. The CDR3 DNA is TGCAGTGCTAGCGTACCGGGGGGACATAGCTCCTACAATGAGCAGTTCTTC.

V gene TRBV5-1 combines with J gene TRBJ2-2; D could derive from TRBD1 or TRBD2 (6 bases each). Looked up from germline, CDR1 is SGHRS and CDR2 is YFSETQ. This CDR3 has 15 residues. Trimming cost V 4 bases and J 1 base, with 11 bases left between them. For the CDR3, the DNA is TGCGCCAGCAGCACCGGGGGCTTGAACACCGGGGAGCTGTTTTTT. The encoded protein is CASSTGGLNTGELFF.

This clonotype was picked up many times. The chain couples TRBV6-2 or TRBV6-3 to TRBJ2-5; D remains unclear. V was cut by 0 bases and J by 3 bases, with 11 bases left in between. The CDR3 is made up of 15 amino acids. Germline-derived CDR1 and CDR2 are MNHEY and SVGEGT. CDR3 region: CASSYSIRAEETQYF. Here the CDR3 DNA reads TGTGCCAGCAGTTACTCGATTAGGGCGGAAGAGACCCAGTACTTC.

The chain recombines TRBV2 with TRBJ1-2, with D uncertain. This CDR3 contains 16 residues. Germline V CDR1 and CDR2: SNHLY, FYNNEI. V was clipped by 1 base and J by 8 bases, with 20 bases between them. The DNA of the CDR3 is TGTGCCAGCAGTGAAGATCGGCGGGTTGGGTTATACGGCTACACCTTC. Protein product: CASSEDRRVGLYGYTF.

In this sample, this clonotype turned up a few times. V is TRBV3-1 and J is TRBJ1-1, with 8 bases lining up with TRBD1. V lost 6 bases, J lost 3 bases, and 6 bases stayed unmatched. Germline CDR1 LGHDT, CDR2 YNNKEL (reference sequence). This CDR3 region has 14 residues. CDR3 region: CASSQGARDTEAFF. CDR3 nucleotide sequence: TGTGCCAGCAGTCAGGGGGCAAGGGACACTGAAGCTTTCTTT. The complete variable domain, with remaining parts taken from reference TRBV3-1 and TRBJ1-1, reads DTAVSQTPKYLVTQMGNDKSIKCEQNLGHDTMYWYKQDSKKFLKIMFSYNNKELIINETVPNRFSPKSPDKAHLNLHINSLELGDSAVYFCASSQGARDTEAFFGQGTRLTVV.

The chain is built from TRBV18 and TRBJ2-1; D unclear. Germline CDR1 KGHSH, CDR2 LQKENI. This CDR3 spans 15 amino acids. Between the trimmed V and J ends, which lost 8 bases and 1 base, there was a span of 15 bases. The CDR3 loop reads CASALGTTSYNEQFF. Written as DNA, the CDR3 is TGTGCCAGCGCTCTTGGAACAACATCCTACAATGAGCAGTTCTTC.

This clonotype turned up a few times. This chain joins TRBV7-8 and TRBJ1-4, with TRBD1 as a possible D gene (5 bases). In germline, CDR1 is SGHVS, CDR2 FQNEAQ. The V and J ends lost 1 base and 4 bases respectively, with 16 bases between them. There are 17 residues in the CDR3. Here the CDR3 DNA reads TGTGCCAGCAGCTTAGGTCCCCGAGGGGTTTATAATGAAAAACTGTTTTTT. This translates into CASSLGPRGVYNEKLFF. The full variable domain, in which reference TRBV7-8 and TRBJ1-4 provide the parts outside the CDR3, is GAGVSQSPRYKVAKRGQDVALRCDPISGHVSLFWYQQALGQGPEFLTYFQNEAQLDKSGLPSDRFFAERPEGSVSTLKIQRTQQEDSAVYLCASSLGPRGVYNEKLFFGSGTQLSVL.

This clonotype was counted only a few times. The CDR3 region has the DNA TGCGCCAGCAGCTCAGCCCGGGGGGGCGCCTCCTATAATTCACCCCTCCACTTT. As protein: CASSSARGGASYNSPLHF. J is TRBJ1-6 and V is TRBV5-1; TRBD1 might be the D (6 bases). The CDR3 spans 18 residues. Deletions cut 3 bases from V and 0 bases from J, with 16 bases between. Looked up from germline, CDR1 is SGHRS and CDR2 is YFSETQ.

Ten or more counts support this clonotype. This chain uses TRBV7-2 with TRBJ2-4; tentative D call: TRBD2 (6 bases). Germline V gene lookup returns CDR1 SGHTA and CDR2 FQGNSA. This CDR3 contains 15 residues. V was cut by 0 bases and J by 8 bases, with 14 bases left in between. The CDR3 protein is CASSLAGLALDIQYF. CDR3 coding DNA: TGTGCCAGCAGCTTAGCCGGCCTAGCGCTGGACATTCAGTACTTC.

This clonotype turned up a few times. The CDR3 spells CASSLFQEDEQYF. The CDR3 DNA sequence: TGCGCCAGCAGCTTGTTTCAGGAAGACGAGCAGTACTTC. The chain has TRBV5-1 and TRBJ2-7; D not resolved. Per germline, CDR1 SGHRS and CDR2 YFSETQ. V dropped 1 base and J dropped 5 bases, with 10 bases sitting between them. The CDR3 is made up of 13 amino acids.

The V gene is TRBV6-5, the J gene TRBJ2-3; D ambiguous. This CDR3 spans 15 amino acids. V lost 4 bases and J 3 bases, leaving 14 bases between the germline ends. Germline CDR1 reads MNHEY; CDR2 reads SVGAGI. The CDR3 bases are TGTGCCAGCAGTTCGTTGTCAGGCCTGACAGATACGCAGTATTTT. This sequence encodes CASSSLSGLTDTQYF.

This chain uses TRBV4-3 with TRBJ1-4; 8 positions agree with TRBD1. From germline, CDR1 is LGHNA and CDR2 YSLEER. Trimming took 1 base from V and 6 from J; bases not matched to a gene: 4. CDR3 length: 15 amino acids. As DNA, the CDR3 is TGCGCCAGCAGCCAAGTGGGGACAGGATATGAAAAACTGTTTTTT. It is translated as CASSQVGTGYEKLFF.

This clonotype showed up just a few times. The J gene is TRBJ1-1, the V gene TRBV3-1; D gene ambiguous. Germline V gene sequence: CDR1 LGHDT, CDR2 YNNKEL (reference sequence). The length of the CDR3 is 15 residues. V lost 0 bases, J lost 8 bases, and 16 bases lay in between. The CDR3 bases are TGTGCCAGCAGCCAAGATCCCCCCCTGAGCTCCGAAGCTTTCTTT. Residues: CASSQDPPLSSEAFF.

In this sample, this clonotype turned up many times. The chain has TRBV7-2 and TRBJ2-1, with 7 bases lining up with TRBD1. The CDR3 loop spans 17 amino acids. Germline assignment: CDR1 SGHTA and CDR2 FQGNSA. Trimming at V came to 1 base and at J to 9 bases, leaving 15 bases not matched to a gene. The CDR3 DNA follows: TGTGCCAGCAGCTTAGAACAGGGGAATCATGTAGTCGGTGAGCAGTTCTTC. Protein product: CASSLEQGNHVVGEQFF.

This clonotype was counted at least ten times. The gene calls are TRBV29-1 and TRBJ1-1; D is undetermined. Trimming pared 5 bases from V and 7 bases from J, leaving 17 bases between. CDR3 length: 13 residues. Germline CDR1 reads SQVTM; CDR2 reads ANQGSEA. CDR3 region: CSVKEVSGGEAFF. In DNA, the CDR3 is TGCAGCGTTAAGGAGGTTTCGGGCGGTGAAGCTTTCTTT.

This clonotype was counted many times. V is TRBV7-2 and J is TRBJ2-1; D is unclear. V was pared by 2 bases and J by 6 bases, with 8 bases between. The CDR3 consists of 13 residues. Per the germline V gene, CDR1 is SGHTA and CDR2 is FQGNSA. The DNA of the CDR3 is TGTGCCAGCAGCTTATCGCGAGGCAATGAGCAGTTCTTC. It encodes CASSLSRGNEQFF.

This clonotype was counted at least ten times. The chain carries TRBV14 and TRBJ1-2; maybe TRBD1 (5 bases). V lost 0 bases and J lost 6, with 20 bases in between. The CDR3 covers 17 residues. CDR1 is SGHDN and CDR2 is FVKESK in the germline V gene. The CDR3 protein is CASSQDLVHDHRNGYTF. CDR3 bases: TGTGCCAGCAGCCAAGATTTGGTACACGACCACAGGAATGGCTACACCTTC. Full variable domain (outside the CDR3, taken from reference TRBV14 and TRBJ1-2): EAGVTQFPSHSVIEKGQTVTLRCDPISGHDNLYWYRRVMGKEIKFLLHFVKESKQDESGMPNNRFLAERTGGTYSTLKVQPAELEDSGVYFCASSQDLVHDHRNGYTFGSGTRLTVV.

This clonotype appeared many times. The chain combines TRBV20-1 with TRBJ1-6, with 8 positions matching TRBD1. The CDR3 sequence is 14 residues long. CDR1 DFQATT and CDR2 SNEGSKA come from the germline V gene (reference sequence). V dropped 6 bases and J dropped 7; count of bases not matched to a gene: 8. In DNA, the CDR3 is TGCAGTGCCGCAGGGGGCGTAGGAAATTCACCCCTCCACTTT. The encoded protein is CSAAGGVGNSPLHF.

This clonotype occurred a few times. The chain is built from TRBV9 and TRBJ2-3; D gene ambiguous. Trimming left V 0 bases short and J 6 bases short, with 11 bases between. Germline CDR1 and CDR2: SGDLS and YYNGEE. This CDR3 comprises 14 residues. The CDR3, as DNA: TGTGCCAGCAGCGTAGCTCCAGCTGGGGATACGCAGTATTTT. It codes for CASSVAPAGDTQYF.

The sample holds a few counts of this clonotype. The CDR3 spells CASSPDRINEQFF. The CDR3 bases are TGTGCCAGCAGCCCTGACAGGATCAATGAGCAGTTCTTC. The chain combines TRBV7-2 with TRBJ2-1; D might be TRBD1 (6 bases). CDR1 is SGHTA and CDR2 is FQGNSA in the germline V gene. This CDR3 is built from 13 residues. Trimming removed 5 bases at V and 6 bases at J, with 11 bases between.

The V call is TRBV3-1, the J call TRBJ1-2, with D unresolved. Trimming left V 1 base short and J 4 bases short, with 13 bases between. Germline CDR1 LGHDT, CDR2 YNNKEL (reference sequence). The CDR3 covers 15 residues. The CDR3 spells CASSQVYSQFYGYTF. The CDR3 DNA reads as TGTGCCAGCAGCCAAGTCTACAGCCAATTCTATGGCTACACCTTC.

Ten or more counts support this clonotype. The chain employs TRBV18 and TRBJ1-4, with unresolved D. V was pared by 0 bases and J by 8 bases, with 7 bases between. Per the germline V gene, CDR1 is KGHSH and CDR2 is LQKENI. This CDR3 spans 13 amino acids. CDR3 sequence reads: CASSPPMEEKLFF. The DNA of the CDR3 is TGTGCCAGCTCACCACCGATGGAGGAAAAACTGTTTTTT.

This clonotype was counted many times. The chain combines TRBV28 with TRBJ2-3; D uncertain. V shed 5 bases and J shed 1 base, with 7 bases lying between them. The germline gives CDR1 MDHEN, CDR2 SYDVKM. The CDR3 runs 13 residues. CDR3 amino acids: CASSPSGTDTQYF. The CDR3 bases are TGTGCCAGCAGTCCGTCCGGCACAGATACGCAGTATTTT.

Ten or more counts support this clonotype. J is TRBJ2-5 and V is TRBV29-1; possibly TRBD2 for D (7 bases). Germline V lookup: CDR1 SQVTM, CDR2 ANQGSEA. This CDR3 has 13 residues. The ends were cut back, 1 base at V and 7 bases at J, with 13 bases in the middle. CDR3 sequence (DNA): TGCAGCGTTGAAGTTGGAGGGGGGGCGACCCAGTACTTC. It translates to CSVEVGGGATQYF.

This clonotype was seen more than once but under ten times. The CDR3 loop reads CASTRGTKNEQFF. CDR3 bases: TGTGCCAGCACTCGGGGGACTAAGAATGAGCAGTTCTTC. The rearrangement links TRBV6-6 to TRBJ2-1; 7 bases are a match to TRBD2. CDR1 is MNHNY and CDR2 is SVGAGI in the germline V gene (reference sequence). The CDR3 has 13 amino acids. Germline trimming cut 7 bases from V and 7 bases from J; bases unmatched to any gene: 7.

This sequence joins TRBV19 and TRBJ2-1; 8 positions match TRBD2. CDR3 length equals 16 residues. With 8 bases clipped from V and 2 bases from J, the junction kept 11 bases outside the gene matches. Looked up from germline, CDR1 is LNHDA and CDR2 is SQIVND (reference sequence). The CDR3 protein is CASGLTSGGAYNEQFF. The CDR3 coding sequence is TGTGCCAGTGGTTTAACTAGCGGCGGGGCCTACAATGAGCAGTTCTTC.

CDR3 in amino acids: CASSVLAADTQYF. The CDR3 DNA reads TGTGCCAGCAGCGTTTTAGCCGCAGATACGCAGTATTTT. V gene TRBV9 combines with J gene TRBJ2-3; no reliable D call. CDR3 length: 13 residues. Germline V gene lookup returns CDR1 SGDLS and CDR2 YYNGEE. The ends were cut back, 2 bases at V and 4 bases at J, with 8 bases in the middle.